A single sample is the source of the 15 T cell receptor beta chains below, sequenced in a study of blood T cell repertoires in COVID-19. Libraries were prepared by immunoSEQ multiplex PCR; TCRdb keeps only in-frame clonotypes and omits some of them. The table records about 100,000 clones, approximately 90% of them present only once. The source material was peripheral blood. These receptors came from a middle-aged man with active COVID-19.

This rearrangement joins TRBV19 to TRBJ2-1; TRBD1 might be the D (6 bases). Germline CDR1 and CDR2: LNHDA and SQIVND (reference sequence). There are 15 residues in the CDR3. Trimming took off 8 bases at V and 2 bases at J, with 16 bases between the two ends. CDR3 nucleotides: TGTGCCAGTTCTCTCTGGGGGCCCCCCTACAATGAGCAGTTCTTC. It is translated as CASSLWGPPYNEQFF.

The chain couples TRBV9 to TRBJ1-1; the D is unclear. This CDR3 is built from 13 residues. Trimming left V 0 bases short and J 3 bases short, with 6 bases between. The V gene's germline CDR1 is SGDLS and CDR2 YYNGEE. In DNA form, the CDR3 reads TGTGCCAGCAGCGTAGGACTGGACACTGAAGCTTTCTTT. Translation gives CASSVGLDTEAFF.

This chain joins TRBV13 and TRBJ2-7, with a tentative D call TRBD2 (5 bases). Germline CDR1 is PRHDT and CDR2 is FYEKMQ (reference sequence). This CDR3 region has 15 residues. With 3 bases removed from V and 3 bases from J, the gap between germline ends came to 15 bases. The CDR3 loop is CASSFQRRSGYEQYV. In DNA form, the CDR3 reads TGTGCCAGCAGCTTCCAGCGGCGGTCGGGCTACGAGCAGTACGTC.

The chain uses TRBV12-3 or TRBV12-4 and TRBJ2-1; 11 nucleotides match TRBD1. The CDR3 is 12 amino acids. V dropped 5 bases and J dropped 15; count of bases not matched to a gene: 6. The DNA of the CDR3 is TGTGCCAGCAGTGGGACAGGGGGTAGTGGGTTCTTC. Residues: CASSGTGGSGFF.

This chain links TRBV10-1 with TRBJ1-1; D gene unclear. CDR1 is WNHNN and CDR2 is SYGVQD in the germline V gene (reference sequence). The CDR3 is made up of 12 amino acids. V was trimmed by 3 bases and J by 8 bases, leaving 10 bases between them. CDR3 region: CASSDLAGEAFF. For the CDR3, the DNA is TGCGCCAGCAGTGACCTAGCAGGCGAAGCTTTCTTT.

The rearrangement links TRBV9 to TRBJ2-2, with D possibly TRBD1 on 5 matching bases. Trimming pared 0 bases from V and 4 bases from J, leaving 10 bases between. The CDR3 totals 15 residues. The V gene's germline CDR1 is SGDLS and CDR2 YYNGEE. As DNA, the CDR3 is TGTGCCAGCAGCGTAGGACAGCGCCTCACCGGGGAGCTGTTTTTT. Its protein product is CASSVGQRLTGELFF.

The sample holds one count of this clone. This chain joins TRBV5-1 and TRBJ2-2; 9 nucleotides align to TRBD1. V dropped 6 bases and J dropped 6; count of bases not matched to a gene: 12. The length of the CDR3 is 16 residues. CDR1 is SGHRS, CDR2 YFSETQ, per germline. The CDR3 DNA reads TGCGCCAGCAAATTTACACAGGGGGCGCCATCCGGGGAGCTGTTTTTT. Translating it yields CASKFTQGAPSGELFF.

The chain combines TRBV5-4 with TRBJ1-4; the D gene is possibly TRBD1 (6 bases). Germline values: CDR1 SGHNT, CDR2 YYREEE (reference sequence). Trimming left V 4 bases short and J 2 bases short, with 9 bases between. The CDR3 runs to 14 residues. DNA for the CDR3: TGTGCCAGCAGCCCGGACAGCACTAATGAAAAACTGTTTTTT. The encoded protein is CASSPDSTNEKLFF.

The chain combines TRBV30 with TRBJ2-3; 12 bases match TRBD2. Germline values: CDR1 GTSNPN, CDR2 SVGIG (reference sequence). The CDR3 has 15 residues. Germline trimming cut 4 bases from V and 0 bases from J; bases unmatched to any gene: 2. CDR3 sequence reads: CAWNGLAGSTDTQYF. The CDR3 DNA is TGTGCCTGGAACGGACTAGCGGGAAGCACAGATACGCAGTATTTT.

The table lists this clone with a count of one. In nucleotides, the CDR3 is TGTGCCAGCAGTTACTTGAGGGCACTGAACACTGAAGCTTTCTTT. Encoded protein: CASSYLRALNTEAFF. The V and J genes are TRBV6-5 and TRBJ1-1; unclear D gene. Germline CDR1 MNHEY, CDR2 SVGAGI. The V gene lost 1 base and the J gene lost 0 bases, with 9 bases spanning the gap. The CDR3 loop spans 15 amino acids.

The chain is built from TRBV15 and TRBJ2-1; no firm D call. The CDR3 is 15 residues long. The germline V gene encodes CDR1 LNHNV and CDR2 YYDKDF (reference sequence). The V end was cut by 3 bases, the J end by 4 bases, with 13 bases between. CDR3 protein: CATSSKEAKYNEQFF. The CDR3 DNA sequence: TGTGCCACCAGCAGCAAAGAAGCCAAATACAATGAGCAGTTCTTC.

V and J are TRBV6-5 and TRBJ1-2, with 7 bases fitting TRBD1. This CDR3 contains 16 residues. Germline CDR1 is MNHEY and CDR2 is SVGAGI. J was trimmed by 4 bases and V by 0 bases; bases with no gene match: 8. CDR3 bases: TGTGCCAGCAGTTACTCACCACAGGGGTGGGGCTATGGCTACACCTTC. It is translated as CASSYSPQGWGYGYTF.

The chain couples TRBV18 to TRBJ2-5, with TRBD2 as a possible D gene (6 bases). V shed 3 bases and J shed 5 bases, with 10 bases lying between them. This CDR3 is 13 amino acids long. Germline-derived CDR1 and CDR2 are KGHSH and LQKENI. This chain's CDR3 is CASSPGLQETQYF. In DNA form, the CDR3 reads TGTGCCAGCTCACCGGGACTCCAGGAGACCCAGTACTTC.

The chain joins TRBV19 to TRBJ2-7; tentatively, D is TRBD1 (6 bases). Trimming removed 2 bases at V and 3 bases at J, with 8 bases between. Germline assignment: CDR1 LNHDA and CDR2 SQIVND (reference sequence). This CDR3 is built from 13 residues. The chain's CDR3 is CASSIYRDYEQYF. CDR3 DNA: TGTGCCAGTAGTATATACAGGGACTACGAGCAGTACTTC.

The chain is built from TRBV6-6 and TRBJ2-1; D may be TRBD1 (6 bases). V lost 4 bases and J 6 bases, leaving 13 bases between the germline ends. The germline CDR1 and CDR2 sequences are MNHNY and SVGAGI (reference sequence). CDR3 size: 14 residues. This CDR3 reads CASSSLTGSNEQFF. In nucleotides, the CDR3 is TGTGCCAGCAGTTCCCTGACAGGTTCCAATGAGCAGTTCTTC.